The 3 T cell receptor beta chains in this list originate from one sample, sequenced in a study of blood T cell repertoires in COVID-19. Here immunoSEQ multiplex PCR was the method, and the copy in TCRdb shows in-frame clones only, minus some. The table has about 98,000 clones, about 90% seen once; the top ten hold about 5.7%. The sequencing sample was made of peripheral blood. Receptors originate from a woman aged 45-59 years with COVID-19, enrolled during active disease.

The CDR3 loop reads CASSARTSGGPFQETQYF. The DNA of the CDR3 is TGTGCCAGCAGCGCCCGGACTAGCGGGGGACCATTTCAAGAGACCCAGTACTTC. This chain connects TRBV9 to TRBJ2-5; 13 positions agree with TRBD2. Looked up from germline, CDR1 is SGDLS and CDR2 is YYNGEE. J gave up 2 bases and V 3 bases, and 10 bases lay outside the gene matches. The CDR3 length is 18 residues. Together with reference TRBV9 and TRBJ2-5, the CDR3 gives the full variable domain: DSGVTQTPKHLITATGQRVTLRCSPRSGDLSVYWYQQSLDQGLQFLIQYYNGEERAKGNILERFSAQQFPDLHSELNLSSLELGDSALYFCASSARTSGGPFQETQYFGPGTRLLVL.

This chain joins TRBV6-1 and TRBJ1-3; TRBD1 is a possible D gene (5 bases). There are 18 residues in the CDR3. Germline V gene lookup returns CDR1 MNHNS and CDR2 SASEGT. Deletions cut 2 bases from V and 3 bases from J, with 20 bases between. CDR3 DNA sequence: TGTGCCAGCAGTGAAACCTCAGGGTTAGGGGCCGTTGGAAACACCATATATTTT. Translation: CASSETSGLGAVGNTIYF.

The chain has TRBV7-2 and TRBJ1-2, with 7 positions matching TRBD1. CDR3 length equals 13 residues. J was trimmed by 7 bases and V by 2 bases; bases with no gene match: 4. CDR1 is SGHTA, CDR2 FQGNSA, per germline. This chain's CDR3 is CASSLTQGIGYTF. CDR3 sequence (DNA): TGTGCCAGCAGCTTAACACAGGGGATTGGCTACACCTTC.